The 16 T cell receptor beta chains below all came from one sample that was sequenced in a study of tumor-infiltrating lymphocytes in primary liver carcinoma (dated by TCRdb to about 2017). Without any cell sorting, total RNA and DNA were co-extracted from roughly 21-30 mg of bulk tissue using the AllPrep DNA/RNA mini kit. TCRdb records Illumina HiSeq 2500 as the sequencer. Using a constant-region primer and ProtoScript II reverse transcriptase, TCRbeta-specific cDNA was reverse-transcribed from around 500 ng total RNA. Three nested multiplex PCR rounds, following a slightly modified ARM-PCR procedure, were used to build the TCRbeta libraries. Each of the first two PCR rounds ran for approximately 10 cycles and used multiplex TRBV1-TRBV30 forward primers together with a Cbeta reverse primer. The raw public reads went through TCRdb reprocessing: fastp at Q25, MiXCR clone calling, in-frame beta chains kept. Rows matching on CDR3 protein sequence are summarized as one entry with the most common DNA and genes. Across this sample there are more than 75,000 distinct CDR3 sequences, with 72% seen only once. In total, the top ten clones hold approximately 20% of the sample.

The specimen sequenced was liver tumor tissue from sampling region 1. Interpreted using the paper, the cell subset or site label stands for: tumor region T1, superior pole. The source of these receptors is a man in his forties with primary liver carcinoma and hepatitis B virus infection.

The chain links TRBV29-1 to TRBJ2-3; tentative D call: TRBD2 (6 bases). Germline assignment: CDR1 SQVTM and CDR2 ANQGSEA. The CDR3 is 15 residues long. The CDR3 DNA reads as TGCAGAGTTCACGGGACTCCTTCTAGCACAGATACGCAGTATTTT. Residues: CRVHGTPSSTDTQYF.

At least ten counts were recorded for this clonotype. This chain connects TRBV6-5 to TRBJ1-5, with no clear D. This CDR3 contains 16 residues. Trimming removed 0 bases at V and 2 bases at J, with 11 bases between. Germline lookup yields CDR1 MNHEY and CDR2 SVGAGI. CDR3 residues: CASSYSGVGGNQPQHF. As DNA, the CDR3 is TGTGCCAGCAGTTACTCCGGGGTAGGAGGCAATCAGCCCCAGCATTTT.

The CDR3 coding sequence is TGTGCTAGCGTGAGGGGAGTTAATGAAAAACTGTTTTTT. This encodes CASVRGVNEKLFF. This chain connects TRBV6-6 to TRBJ1-4; tentatively, D is TRBD1 (5 bases). Germline V gene lookup returns CDR1 MNHNY and CDR2 SVGAGI (reference sequence). The CDR3 is 13 residues long.

In this sample, this clonotype is medium-sized. The chain joins TRBV11-3 to TRBJ2-5; TRBD1 or TRBD2 may be the D gene (5 bases each). V lost 5 bases and J lost 4, with 11 bases in between. CDR3 length equals 13 residues. The germline V gene encodes CDR1 SGHNT and CDR2 YENEEA. CDR3 coding DNA: TGTGCCAGCAGCAGAGGGACCGTAGAGACCCAGTACTTC. It yields the protein CASSRGTVETQYF.

A word on this clonotype: Because the CDR3 is missing its conserved closing phenylalanine or tryptophan, this is likely a read error. The rearrangement uses TRBV12-3 or TRBV12-4 and TRBJ2-2; 7 bases align to TRBD2. The CDR3 extends over 14 amino acids. CDR3 bases: TGTGCCAGCAGTTTCGGAGCGTACAGCGGGGATCTGTTTTCT. As protein: CASSFGAYSGDLFS.

This chain links TRBV6-6 with TRBJ1-6; perhaps TRBD1 as D (5 bases). V was pared by 1 base and J by 7 bases, with 20 bases between. This CDR3 is 18 amino acids long. Germline V gene lookup returns CDR1 MNHNY and CDR2 SVGAGI (reference sequence). For the CDR3, the DNA is TGTGCCAGCAGTTACTTTGTCAGGGCCCCGAGGTGGAATTCACCCCTCCACTTT. It translates to CASSYFVRAPRWNSPLHF.

A note on this clonotype: With a much larger clone just one base away, this may be a read error. The final CDR3 position lacks the conserved phenylalanine or tryptophan, pointing to a likely read error. CDR3 loop: CACAWVEGEKLFL. DNA for the CDR3: TGTGCCTGCGCGTGGGTCGAGGGTGAAAAACTGTTTCTT. This chain links TRBV30 with TRBJ1-4; D not resolved. Germline-derived CDR1 and CDR2 are GTSNPN and SVGIG (reference sequence). The CDR3 consists of 13 residues. Trimming left V 6 bases short and J 7 bases short, with 15 bases between.

In its sample, this clonotype ranks as large. V and J are TRBV6-2 or TRBV6-3 and TRBJ2-1; 7 bases agree with TRBD2. The CDR3 sequence is 16 residues long. V lost 1 base and J lost 0; bases outside the gene matches: 3. Germline CDR1 is MNHEY and CDR2 is SVGEGT. This chain's CDR3 is CASSYWGRGSYNEQFF. For the CDR3, the DNA is TGTGCCAGCAGTTACTGGGGGAGGGGCTCCTACAATGAGCAGTTCTTC.

As regards this clonotype: A junction boundary mismatches the germline segment, possibly from a read error. The chain has TRBV29-1 and TRBJ2-5, with 7 bases that match TRBD1. From germline, CDR1 is SQVTM and CDR2 ANQGSEA. The CDR3 spans 14 residues. CDR3 bases: TGCAGCGTAGGACAGGTCTCCTTCCAAGGGACCCAGTGCTTC. Translated: CSVGQVSFQGTQCF.

Concerning this clonotype itself: One end of the junction is discordant with germline, which a read error may explain. V and J are TRBV6-6 and TRBJ1-5, with D maybe TRBD1 (5 bases). From germline, CDR1 is MNHNY and CDR2 SVGAGI (reference sequence). The CDR3 has 13 amino acids. In DNA, the CDR3 is TGTGCAAGCAGGGACGGTAGCAATCAGTCCCAGCATTTT. Translation: CASRDGSNQSQHF.

With regard to this clonotype: One end of the junction does not line up with germline, which may come from a read error. The rearrangement uses TRBV10-3 and TRBJ1-5; D is possibly TRBD1 (6 bases). Germline CDR1 reads ENHRY; CDR2 reads SYGVKD. CDR3 size: 16 residues. CDR3 sequence reads: CAISELGAGQSGPKHF. CDR3 bases: TGTGCCATCAGTGAATTGGGGGCAGGACAATCGGGGCCCAAGCATTTT.

The V call is TRBV30, the J call TRBJ2-7; no firm D call. Trimming took off 2 bases at V and 3 bases at J, with 17 bases between the two ends. CDR3 length equals 15 residues. Germline V CDR1 and CDR2: GTSNPN, SVGIG (reference sequence). The CDR3 region has the DNA TGTGCCTGGAGTACTGTGGGCGAGGTTAGCTACGAGCAGTACTTC. Protein: CAWSTVGEVSYEQYF.

On this clonotype itself: A read error may produce the germline difference seen at one junction end. The chain uses TRBV29-1 and TRBJ2-1; 7 bases are a match to TRBD1. Germline assignment: CDR1 SQVTM and CDR2 ANQGSEA. This CDR3 region has 15 residues. The CDR3 reads CSAPGDRDRYNGQFF. CDR3 nucleotide sequence: TGCAGCGCACCTGGAGACAGGGATAGATACAATGGGCAGTTCTTC.

The table lists this clonotype with a count of one. V gene TRBV29-1 combines with J gene TRBJ2-7; 8 bases are shared with TRBD1. The CDR3 runs 13 residues. The germline CDR1 and CDR2 sequences are SQVTM and ANQGSEA. The CDR3 bases are TGCAGGGCCTCTACCGGACAGGGCCCCGAGCAGTACTTC. It codes for CRASTGQGPEQYF.

With respect to this clonotype: A much more abundant neighbour one base away suggests this may be a read error. The chain is built from TRBV6-4 and TRBJ2-2; the D is unclear. Trimming cost V 6 bases and J 5 bases, with 16 bases left between them. There are 15 residues in the CDR3. CDR1 is MRHNA, CDR2 SNTAGT, per germline. CDR3 residues: CASSPGLVDTGELFF. The CDR3 nucleotides are TGTGCCAGCAGCCCCGGGCTAGTAGATACCGGGGAGCTGTTTTTT.

Details on this clonotype: A junction end diverges from the germline sequence, so it may reflect a read error. The chain carries TRBV12-3 or TRBV12-4 and TRBJ2-1; 15 positions match TRBD2. The CDR3 contains 17 residues. The CDR3 is CARSLGRTSGRAYEQFF. CDR3 in DNA: TGTGCCAGGAGTTTGGGTAGGACTAGCGGGAGGGCTTATGAGCAGTTCTTC.